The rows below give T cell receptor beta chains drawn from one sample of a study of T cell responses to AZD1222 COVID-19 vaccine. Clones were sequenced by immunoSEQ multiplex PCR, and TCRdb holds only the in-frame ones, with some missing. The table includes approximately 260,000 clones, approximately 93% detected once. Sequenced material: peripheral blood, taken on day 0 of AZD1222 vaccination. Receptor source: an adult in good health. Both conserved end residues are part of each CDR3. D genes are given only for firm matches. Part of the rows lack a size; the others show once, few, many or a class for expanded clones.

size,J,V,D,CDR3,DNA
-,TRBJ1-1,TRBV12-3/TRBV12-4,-,CASSSQGGTEAFF,TGTGCCAGCAGTTCTCAGGGAGGCACTGAAGCTTTCTTT
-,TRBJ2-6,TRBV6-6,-,CASSYSVGAGANVLTF,TGTGCCAGCAGTTACTCGGTGGGGGCTGGGGCCAACGTCCTGACTTTC
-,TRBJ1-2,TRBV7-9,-,CASTETQRVQVGYTF,TGTGCCAGCACCGAAACTCAGCGGGTCCAGGTGGGCTACACCTTC
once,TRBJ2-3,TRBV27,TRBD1,CASRLQGWADTQYF,TGTGCCAGCAGGCTACAGGGGTGGGCAGATACGCAGTATTTT
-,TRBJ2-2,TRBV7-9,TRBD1,CASSYHRGQDGELFF,TGTGCCAGCAGCTACCACAGGGGGCAAGACGGGGAGCTGTTTTTT
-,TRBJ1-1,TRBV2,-,CASSSAMNTEAFF,TGTGCCAGCAGTTCGGCGATGAACACTGAAGCTTTCTTT
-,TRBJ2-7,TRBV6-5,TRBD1,CASSHQGQIYEQYF,TGTGCCAGCAGTCACCAGGGACAGATTTACGAGCAGTACTTC
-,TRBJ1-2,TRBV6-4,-,CASSPGWTASLNYGYTF,TGTGCCAGCAGCCCTGGTTGGACAGCCTCTCTCAATTATGGCTACACCTTC
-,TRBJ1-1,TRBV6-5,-,CASSPSRGGTEAFF,TGTGCCAGCAGCCCCTCGCGGGGTGGCACTGAAGCTTTCTTT
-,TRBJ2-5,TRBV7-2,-,CASSLALREETQYF,TGTGCCAGCAGCTTAGCGCTAAGGGAGGAGACCCAGTACTTC
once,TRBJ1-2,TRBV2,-,CASSGGGGYTF,TGTGCCAGCAGCGGGGGGGGTGGCTACACCTTC
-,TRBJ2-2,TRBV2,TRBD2,CASGGDNTGELFF,TGTGCAAGCGGGGGGGACAACACCGGGGAGCTGTTTTTT
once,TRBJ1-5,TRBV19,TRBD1,CASSQQDRGPRWGQPQHF,TGTGCCAGTAGTCAACAGGACAGGGGGCCCCGTTGGGGTCAGCCCCAGCATTTT
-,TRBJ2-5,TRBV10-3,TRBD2,CAISPWGTSGGSPETQYF,TGTGCCATCAGCCCCTGGGGGACTAGCGGGGGGAGTCCCGAGACCCAGTACTTC
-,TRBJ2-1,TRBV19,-,CASSITLARVYNEQFF,TGTGCCAGTAGTATAACGCTAGCGAGAGTTTACAATGAGCAGTTCTTC
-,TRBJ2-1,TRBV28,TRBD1,CASRMTGDGEQFF,TGTGCCAGCAGGATGACAGGGGATGGTGAGCAGTTCTTC
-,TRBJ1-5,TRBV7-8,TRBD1,CASSGIPQGGNQPQHF,TGTGCCAGCAGCGGCATCCCTCAGGGGGGCAATCAGCCCCAGCATTTT
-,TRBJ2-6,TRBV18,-,CASSPLSVSGANVLTF,TGTGCCAGCTCACCCCTAAGTGTCTCTGGGGCCAACGTCCTGACTTTC
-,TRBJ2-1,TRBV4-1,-,CASSQIGTSSYNEQFF,TGCGCCAGCAGCCAGATCGGGACAAGCTCCTACAATGAGCAGTTCTTC
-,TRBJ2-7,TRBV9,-,CASSGLSPREQYF,TGTGCCAGCTCGGGACTTAGTCCTCGAGAGCAGTACTTC
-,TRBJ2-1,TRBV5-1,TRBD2,CASSSAGVFYNEQFF,TGCGCCAGCAGCTCAGCGGGGGTTTTCTACAATGAGCAGTTCTTC
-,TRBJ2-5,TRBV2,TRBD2,CAWRGYQETQYF,TGTGCCTGGCGGGGGTACCAAGAGACCCAGTACTTC
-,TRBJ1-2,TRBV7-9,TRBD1,CASSPGTGSNYGYTF,TGTGCCAGCAGCCCTGGGACAGGGTCCAACTATGGCTACACCTTC
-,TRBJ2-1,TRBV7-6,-,CASSLRLADSEQFF,TGTGCCAGCAGCTTAAGGCTAGCGGACAGTGAGCAGTTCTTC
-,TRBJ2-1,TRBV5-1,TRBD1,CASSETGGRPNEQFF,TGCGCCAGCAGCGAAACAGGGGGGAGGCCCAATGAGCAGTTCTTC
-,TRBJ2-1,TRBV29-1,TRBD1,CSVVDRDSYNEQFF,TGCAGCGTTGTGGACAGGGATTCCTACAATGAGCAGTTCTTC
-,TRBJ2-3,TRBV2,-,CASNGGTDTQYF,TGTGCCAGCAACGGGGGCACAGATACGCAGTATTTT
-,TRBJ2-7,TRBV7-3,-,CANSQSYEQYF,TGTGCCAATTCACAGTCCTACGAGCAGTACTTC
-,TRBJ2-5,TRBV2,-,CASGGGETQYF,TGTGCCAGCGGGGGAGGAGAGACCCAGTACTTC
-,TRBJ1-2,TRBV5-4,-,CASSLEVGHGYTF,TGTGCCAGCAGCTTGGAGGTGGGGCATGGCTACACCTTC
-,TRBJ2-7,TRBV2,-,CASMFRSSYEQYF,TGTGCCAGCATGTTCAGGAGCTCCTACGAGCAGTACTTC
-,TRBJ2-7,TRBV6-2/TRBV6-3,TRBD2,CASSYSAGVEQYF,TGTGCCAGCAGTTACTCGGCGGGGGTCGAGCAGTACTTC
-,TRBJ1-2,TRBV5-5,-,CASSLEGGVYYGYTF,TGTGCCAGCAGCTTGGAAGGAGGGGTCTACTATGGCTACACCTTC
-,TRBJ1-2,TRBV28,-,CASSPHDSFGYTF,TGTGCCAGCAGTCCCCACGACAGTTTTGGATACACCTTC
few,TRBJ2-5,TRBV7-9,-,CASSRETVQETQYF,TGTGCCAGCTCAAGGGAGACGGTACAAGAGACCCAGTACTTC
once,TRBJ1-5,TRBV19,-,CASSTSSSAPQHF,TGTGCCAGTAGTACGTCCTCCTCAGCCCCCCAGCATTTT
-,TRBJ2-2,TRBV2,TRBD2,CASSDFGRGLNTGELFF,TGTGCCAGCAGTGATTTCGGGAGGGGGTTAAACACCGGGGAGCTGTTTTTT
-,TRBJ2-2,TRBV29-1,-,CSVRTIRGTGELFF,TGCAGCGTACGGACAATACGGGGAACCGGGGAGCTGTTTTTT
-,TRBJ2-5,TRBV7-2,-,CASSLGGPPGETQYF,TGTGCCAGCAGCTTAGGAGGGCCCCCCGGAGAGACCCAGTACTTC
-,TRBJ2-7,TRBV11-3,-,CASSLRRNYEQYF,TGTGCCAGCAGCTTAAGAAGAAACTACGAGCAGTACTTC
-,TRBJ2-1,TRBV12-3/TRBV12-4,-,CASRNMYEQFF,TGTGCCAGCAGGAACATGTATGAGCAGTTCTTC
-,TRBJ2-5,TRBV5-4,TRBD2,CASSLGGAGGPLQETQYF,TGTGCCAGCAGCTTGGGAGGGGCGGGAGGCCCCCTCCAAGAGACCCAGTACTTC
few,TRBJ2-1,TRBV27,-,CASSLGSFGTGQFF,TGTGCCAGCAGTTTAGGATCGTTTGGGACCGGGCAGTTCTTC
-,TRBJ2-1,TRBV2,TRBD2,CASRGLAGGRPFF,TGTGCCAGCAGGGGACTAGCGGGGGGGCGGCCGTTCTTC
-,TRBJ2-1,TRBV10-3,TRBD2,CAISELAGYNEQFF,TGTGCCATCAGTGAACTAGCGGGCTACAATGAGCAGTTCTTC
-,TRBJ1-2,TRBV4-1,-,CASSPRDGRYTF,TGCGCCAGCAGCCCGAGGGACGGCCGCTACACCTTC
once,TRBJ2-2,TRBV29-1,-,CSIDRGSTGELFF,TGCAGCATAGACCGGGGGAGCACCGGGGAGCTGTTTTTT
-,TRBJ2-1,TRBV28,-,CASRRFNEQFF,TGTGCCAGCAGGCGGTTCAATGAGCAGTTCTTC